Listed here is a single T cell receptor beta chain. The V gene's germline CDR1 is MNHEY and CDR2 SVGAGI. V lost 10 bases and J lost 3, with 22 bases in between. The length of the CDR3 is 15 residues. The sample belongs to a study of blood T cell repertoires in COVID-19. Study as a whole: From the United States, Italy and Spain came samples of acute and convalescent COVID-19. From T cells, B-cell-depleted T cells, or PBMCs came the material, which was cDNA or gDNA.

How the authors handled the data: Nucleated cell number was recorded as an estimate derived from reference gene primer amplification. Clones were sequenced by immunoSEQ multiplex PCR, and TCRdb holds only the in-frame ones, with some missing. The V and J calls and clone size come from that table; D and trimming were worked out from the DNA. The table includes some 13,000 clones, 86% detected once. The sequence was obtained from a man older than 75 with acute or convalescent COVID-19. The source material was peripheral blood. The genes are TRBV6-5 and TRBJ2-7; the D is unclear. The CDR3 region has the DNA TGTGCCACTTCTTTTTTACATGGGCAAATCTACGAGCAGTACTTC. It codes for CATSFLHGQIYEQYF.